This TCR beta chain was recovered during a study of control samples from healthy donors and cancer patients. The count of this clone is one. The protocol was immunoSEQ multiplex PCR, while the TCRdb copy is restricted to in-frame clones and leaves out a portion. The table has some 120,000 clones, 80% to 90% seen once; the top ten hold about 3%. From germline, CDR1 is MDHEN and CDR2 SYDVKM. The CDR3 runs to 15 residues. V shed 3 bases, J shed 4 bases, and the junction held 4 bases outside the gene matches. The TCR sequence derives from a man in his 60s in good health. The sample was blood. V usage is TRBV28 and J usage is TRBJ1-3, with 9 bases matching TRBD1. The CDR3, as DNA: TGTGCCAGCAGTTTTACAGGGGGCTCGGGAAACACCATATATTTT. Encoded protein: CASSFTGGSGNTIYF.